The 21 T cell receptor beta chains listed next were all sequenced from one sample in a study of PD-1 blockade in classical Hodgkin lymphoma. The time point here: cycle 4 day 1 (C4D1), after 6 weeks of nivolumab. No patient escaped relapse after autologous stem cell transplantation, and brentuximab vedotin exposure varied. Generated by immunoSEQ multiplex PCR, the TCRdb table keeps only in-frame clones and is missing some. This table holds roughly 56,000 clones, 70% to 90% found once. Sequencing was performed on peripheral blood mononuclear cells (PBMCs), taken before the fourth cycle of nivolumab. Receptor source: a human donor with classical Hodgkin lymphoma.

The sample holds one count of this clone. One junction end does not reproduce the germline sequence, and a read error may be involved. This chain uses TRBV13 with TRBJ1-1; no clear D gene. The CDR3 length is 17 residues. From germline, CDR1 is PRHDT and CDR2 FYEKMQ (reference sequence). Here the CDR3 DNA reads TGTGCCGGCAGCTCTACCCCAGGCCTGGGTATCGGCACTGAAGCTTTCTTT. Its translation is CAGSSTPGLGIGTEAFF.

This CDR3 is CASSGGQPYSGNTIYF. CDR3 nucleotide sequence: TGTGCCAGCAGCGGGGGACAGCCTTACTCTGGAAACACCATATATTTT. V usage is TRBV5-6 and J usage is TRBJ1-3; 7 bases align to TRBD1. Germline values: CDR1 SGHDT, CDR2 YYEEEE. Trimming at V came to 4 bases and at J to 0 bases, leaving 7 bases not matched to a gene. This CDR3 comprises 16 residues.

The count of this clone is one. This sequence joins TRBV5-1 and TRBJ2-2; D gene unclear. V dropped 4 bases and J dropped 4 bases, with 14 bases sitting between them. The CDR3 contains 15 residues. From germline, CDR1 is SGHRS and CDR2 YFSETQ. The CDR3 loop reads CASSPTGGSTGELFF. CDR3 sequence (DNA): TGCGCCAGCAGCCCCACTGGCGGCTCCACCGGGGAGCTGTTTTTT.

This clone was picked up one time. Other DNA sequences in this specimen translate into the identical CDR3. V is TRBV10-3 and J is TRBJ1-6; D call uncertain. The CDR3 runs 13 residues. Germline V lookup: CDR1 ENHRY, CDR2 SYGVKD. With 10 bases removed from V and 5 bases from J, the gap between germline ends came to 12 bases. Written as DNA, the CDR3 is TGTGCCACGGAGAAAGCAGATAATTCACCCCTCCACTTT. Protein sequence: CATEKADNSPLHF.

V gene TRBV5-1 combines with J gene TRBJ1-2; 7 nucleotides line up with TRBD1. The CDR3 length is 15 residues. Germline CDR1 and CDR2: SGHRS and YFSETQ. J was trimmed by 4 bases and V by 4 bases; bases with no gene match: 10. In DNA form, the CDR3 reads TGCGCCAGCAGCGCCCCCGGGGCAGGGGGCTATGGCTACACCTTC. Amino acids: CASSAPGAGGYGYTF.

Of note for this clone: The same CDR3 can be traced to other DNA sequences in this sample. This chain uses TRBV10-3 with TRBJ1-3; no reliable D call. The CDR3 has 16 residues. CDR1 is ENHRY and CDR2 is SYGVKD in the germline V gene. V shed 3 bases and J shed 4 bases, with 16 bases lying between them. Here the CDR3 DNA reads TGTGCCATCAGTGACTCAAGGACGGGCTCCGGAAACACCATATATTTT. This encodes CAISDSRTGSGNTIYF.

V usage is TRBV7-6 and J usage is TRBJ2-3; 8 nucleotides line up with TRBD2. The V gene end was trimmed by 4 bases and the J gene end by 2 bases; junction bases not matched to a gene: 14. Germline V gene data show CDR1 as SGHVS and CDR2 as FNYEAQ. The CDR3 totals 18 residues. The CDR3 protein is CASSSLSARGENTDTQYF. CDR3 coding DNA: TGTGCCAGCAGCTCCCTGTCCGCGCGGGGGGAAAACACAGATACGCAGTATTTT.

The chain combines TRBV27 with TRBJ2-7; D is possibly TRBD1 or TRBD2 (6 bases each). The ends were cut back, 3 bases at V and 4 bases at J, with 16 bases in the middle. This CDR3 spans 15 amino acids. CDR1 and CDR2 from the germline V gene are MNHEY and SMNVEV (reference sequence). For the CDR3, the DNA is TGTGCCAGCAGTTTCCTCACCGGGGGCGGGTACGAGCAGTACTTC. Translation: CASSFLTGGGYEQYF.

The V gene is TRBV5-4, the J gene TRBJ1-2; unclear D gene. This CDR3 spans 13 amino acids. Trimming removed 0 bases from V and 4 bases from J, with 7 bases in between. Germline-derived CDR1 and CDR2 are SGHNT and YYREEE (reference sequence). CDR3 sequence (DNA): TGTGCCAGCAGCTTGGCAGAGATCTATGGCTACACCTTC. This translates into CASSLAEIYGYTF.

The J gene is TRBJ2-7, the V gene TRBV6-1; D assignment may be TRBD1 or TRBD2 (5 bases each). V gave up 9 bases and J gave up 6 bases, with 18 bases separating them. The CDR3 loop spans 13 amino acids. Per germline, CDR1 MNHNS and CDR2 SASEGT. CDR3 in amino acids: CASLSTGTGEQYF. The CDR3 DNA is TGTGCCAGTCTCTCAACCGGGACGGGCGAGCAGTACTTC.

CDR3 sequence: CASSFPGQGSNYGYTF. The CDR3 DNA reads TGTGCCAGCAGTTTTCCCGGACAGGGGTCCAACTATGGCTACACCTTC. The rearrangement links TRBV28 to TRBJ1-2; 9 bases fit TRBD1. This CDR3 contains 16 residues. Germline V CDR1 and CDR2: MDHEN, SYDVKM. The J segment lost 2 bases and the V segment lost 3 bases, leaving 7 bases of the junction unmatched.

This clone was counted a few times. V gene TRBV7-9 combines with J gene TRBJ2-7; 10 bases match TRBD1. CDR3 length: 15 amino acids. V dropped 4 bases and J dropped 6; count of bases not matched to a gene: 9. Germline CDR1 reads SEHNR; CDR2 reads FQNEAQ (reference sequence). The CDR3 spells CASSSSGTGAGEQYF. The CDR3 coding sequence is TGTGCCAGCAGCTCGTCCGGGACAGGGGCGGGCGAGCAGTACTTC. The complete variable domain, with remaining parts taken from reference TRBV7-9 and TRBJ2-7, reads DTGVSQNPRHKITKRGQNVTFRCDPISEHNRLYWYRQTLGQGPEFLTYFQNEAQLEKSRLLSDRFSAERPKGSFSTLEIQRTEQGDSAMYLCASSSSGTGAGEQYFGPGTRLTVT.

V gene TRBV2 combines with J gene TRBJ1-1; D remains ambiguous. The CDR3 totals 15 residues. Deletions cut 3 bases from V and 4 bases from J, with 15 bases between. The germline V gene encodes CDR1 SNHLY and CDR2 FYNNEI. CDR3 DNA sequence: TGTGCCAGCAGTGAGCCGCCCTCGAGGTTCACTGAAGCTTTCTTT. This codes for CASSEPPSRFTEAFF.

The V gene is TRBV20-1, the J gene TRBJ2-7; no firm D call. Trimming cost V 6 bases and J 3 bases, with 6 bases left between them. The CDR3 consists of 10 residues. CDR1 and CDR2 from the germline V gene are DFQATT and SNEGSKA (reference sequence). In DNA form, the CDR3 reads TGCAGTGCCCCGATCTACGAGCAGTACTTC. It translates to CSAPIYEQYF.

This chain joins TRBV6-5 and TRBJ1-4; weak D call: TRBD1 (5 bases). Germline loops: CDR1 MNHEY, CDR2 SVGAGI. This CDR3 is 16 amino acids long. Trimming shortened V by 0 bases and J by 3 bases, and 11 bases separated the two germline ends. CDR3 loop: CASSYSGGGANEKLFF. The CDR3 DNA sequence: TGTGCCAGCAGTTACTCGGGGGGGGGAGCTAATGAAAAACTGTTTTTT.

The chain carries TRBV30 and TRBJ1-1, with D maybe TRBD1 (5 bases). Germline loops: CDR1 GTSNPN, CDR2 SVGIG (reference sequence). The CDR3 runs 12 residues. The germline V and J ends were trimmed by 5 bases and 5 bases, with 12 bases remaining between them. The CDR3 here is CAWDSGGTEAFF. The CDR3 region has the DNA TGTGCCTGGGACAGTGGGGGTACTGAAGCTTTCTTT.

CDR3: CASSPGRVGGSTEAFF. The DNA for the CDR3 is TGTGCCAGCAGCCCGGGTAGGGTAGGAGGATCGACTGAAGCTTTCTTT. The chain joins TRBV2 to TRBJ1-1; D gene uncertain. Germline V lookup: CDR1 SNHLY, CDR2 FYNNEI. V was cut by 6 bases and J by 5 bases, with 22 bases left in between. The CDR3 extends over 16 amino acids.

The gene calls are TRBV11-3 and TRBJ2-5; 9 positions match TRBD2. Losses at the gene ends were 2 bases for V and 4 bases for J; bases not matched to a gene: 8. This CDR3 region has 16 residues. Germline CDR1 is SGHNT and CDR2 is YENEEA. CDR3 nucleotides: TGTGCCAGCAGCTTAACGAGCGGGGGGCCGGGAGAGACCCAGTACTTC. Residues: CASSLTSGGPGETQYF.

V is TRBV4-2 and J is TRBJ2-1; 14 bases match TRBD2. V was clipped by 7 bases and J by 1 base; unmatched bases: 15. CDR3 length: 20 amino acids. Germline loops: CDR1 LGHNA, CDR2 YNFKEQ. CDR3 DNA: TGTGCCAGCACCGAAACCGGAGGACTAGCGGGGGGACCTTCCTACAATGAGCAGTTCTTC. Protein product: CASTETGGLAGGPSYNEQFF.

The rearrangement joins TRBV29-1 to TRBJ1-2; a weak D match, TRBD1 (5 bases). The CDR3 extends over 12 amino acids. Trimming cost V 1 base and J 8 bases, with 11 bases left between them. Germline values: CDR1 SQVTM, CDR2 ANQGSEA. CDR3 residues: CSVEVGDRGYTF. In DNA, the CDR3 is TGCAGCGTTGAAGTGGGGGACCGGGGCTACACCTTC.

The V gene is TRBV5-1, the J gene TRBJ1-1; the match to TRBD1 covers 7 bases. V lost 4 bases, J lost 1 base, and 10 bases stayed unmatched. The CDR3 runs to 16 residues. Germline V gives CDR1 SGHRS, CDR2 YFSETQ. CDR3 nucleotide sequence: TGCGCCAGCAGCATGGAGGGGGACAGCTCGAACACTGAAGCTTTCTTT. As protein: CASSMEGDSSNTEAFF.